This T cell receptor (beta chain) was retrieved from a study of T-cell memory formation after mild COVID-19. TCRdb fed the 5' RACE reads into MiXCR, producing one record per CDR3 protein. This table holds roughly 450,000 distinct CDR3 sequences, roughly 18% found once. J was trimmed by 5 bases and V by 1 base; bases with no gene match: 5. The CDR3 consists of 15 residues. Germline V gives CDR1 LGHNA, CDR2 YSLEER. This receptor was taken from a man aged 18 to 30 who had mild COVID-19 (a few samples of this study predate the infection). Cell type and time point are not known. The chain links TRBV4-3 to TRBJ1-2, with 9 nucleotides matching TRBD1. Specimen: PBMCs or a T cell subset sorted from them (not recorded which). The CDR3 nucleotides are TGCGCCAGCAGCCAAGGAACAGGGGGCCGGTATGGCTACACCTTC. This gives the protein CASSQGTGGRYGYTF.